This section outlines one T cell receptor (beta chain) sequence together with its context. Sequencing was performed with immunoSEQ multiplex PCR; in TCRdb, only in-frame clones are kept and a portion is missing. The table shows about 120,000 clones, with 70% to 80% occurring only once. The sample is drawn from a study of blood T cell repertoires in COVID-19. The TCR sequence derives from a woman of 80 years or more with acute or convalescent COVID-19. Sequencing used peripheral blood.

The CDR3 DNA reads as TGTGCCAGCAGTGAATTCCCGGGACAGGGAAGTGAAAAACTGTTTTTT. It encodes CASSEFPGQGSEKLFF. The chain combines TRBV6-1 with TRBJ1-4; 9 bases map to TRBD1. The CDR3 runs 16 residues. Losses at the gene ends were 2 bases for V and 7 bases for J; bases not matched to a gene: 8. Per germline, CDR1 MNHNS and CDR2 SASEGT.